The rows below give T cell receptor beta chains drawn from one sample of a study of early T cells in non-severe SARS-CoV-2 infection. Each CDR3 protein is one row after TCRdb ran MiXCR on the 5' RACE reads. The sample holds tens of thousands of distinct CDR3 sequences, around 8.6% seen once. Sequences were derived from whole blood, sampled at baseline. These receptors came from an adult who was a healthcare worker with PCR-confirmed SARS-CoV-2 infection or an uninfected control (not recorded which). CDR3s include the opening cysteine and the closing phenylalanine or tryptophan. The D gene is left open where the match is weak. For some rows the clone size is stated as once, few or many, or as a class when expanded; others skip it.

D: -
V: TRBV20-1
size: few
J: TRBJ1-1
DNA: TGCAGTGCTAGATCCCAGGCGGGCACTGAAGCTTTCTTT
CDR3: CSARSQAGTEAFF

D: -
V: TRBV9
size: many
J: TRBJ2-2
DNA: TGTGCCAGCAGCGCGAAAAGTGGGGGCACATACACCGGGGAGCTGTTTTTT
CDR3: CASSAKSGGTYTGELFF

D: -
V: TRBV9
size: -
J: TRBJ2-2
DNA: TGTGCCAGCAGCTCCCCGCCGGGCTCTTCCACCGGGGAGCTGTTTTTT
CDR3: CASSSPPGSSTGELFF

D: -
V: TRBV20-1
size: many
J: TRBJ1-2
DNA: TGCAGTGCTAGATACGCCCAGGGGCTACGGACACTATACTCTAACTATGGCTACACCTTC
CDR3: CSARYAQGLRTLYSNYGYTF

D: TRBD1
V: TRBV19
size: many
J: TRBJ2-3
DNA: TGTGCCAGTAGTACGGGCCGGGGACAGGCCTACGGTACGCAGTATTTT
CDR3: CASSTGRGQAYGTQYF

D: TRBD1
V: TRBV7-2
size: many
J: TRBJ1-5
DNA: TGTGCCAGCAGCTTAGGGGGGACAGGGTCTCAGCCCCAGCATTTT
CDR3: CASSLGGTGSQPQHF

D: -
V: TRBV28
size: few
J: TRBJ1-1
DNA: TGTGCCAGCAGCCCAACTAACATTGAAGCTTTCTTT
CDR3: CASSPTNIEAFF

D: -
V: TRBV2
size: -
J: TRBJ2-3
DNA: TGTGCCAGCAGTGTGAGCACAGATACGCAGTATTTT
CDR3: CASSVSTDTQYF

D: -
V: TRBV30
size: few
J: TRBJ1-1
DNA: TGTGCCTGGAGTGTACGGGGGAACACTGAAGCTTTCTTT
CDR3: CAWSVRGNTEAFF

D: TRBD2
V: TRBV5-4
size: -
J: TRBJ2-1
DNA: TGTGCCAGCAGACCCCTAGCGGGGGGACCCATCTCCTACAATGAGCAGTTCTTC
CDR3: CASRPLAGGPISYNEQFF

D: -
V: TRBV6-5
size: -
J: TRBJ1-3
DNA: TGTGCCAGCAGCCGGGCAGTGAGCTCTGGAAACACCATATATTTT
CDR3: CASSRAVSSGNTIYF

D: -
V: TRBV4-1
size: few
J: TRBJ2-7
DNA: TGCGCCAGCAGCCGATCAGGGGAGGGGGAGCAGTACTTC
CDR3: CASSRSGEGEQYF

D: TRBD2
V: TRBV5-1
size: few
J: TRBJ2-3
DNA: TGCGCCAGCAGCATCCTAGCGGGGGGCACAGATACGCAGTATTTT
CDR3: CASSILAGGTDTQYF

D: -
V: TRBV15
size: few
J: TRBJ2-7
DNA: TGTGCCACCAGCAGAGATTTGCCAGGGACCTCCTACGAGCAGTACTTC
CDR3: CATSRDLPGTSYEQYF

D: TRBD1
V: TRBV5-1
size: many
J: TRBJ1-1
DNA: TGCGCCAGCAGCTTGGCCCCATCTGACAGGGCCATGGTTGAAGCTTTCTTT
CDR3: CASSLAPSDRAMVEAFF

D: -
V: TRBV10-1
size: few
J: TRBJ2-1
DNA: TGCGCCAGCAGTGAGTCCGGGGCACTCGCTATCAATGAGCAGTTCTTC
CDR3: CASSESGALAINEQFF

D: -
V: TRBV12-2
size: -
J: TRBJ2-5
DNA: TGTGCAAGTCGCCGCAGGCAAGAGACCCAGTACTTC
CDR3: CASRRRQETQYF

D: -
V: TRBV9
size: -
J: TRBJ2-1
DNA: TGTGCCAGCAGCGCTCAATTGGGGGGAAATGAGCAGTTCTTC
CDR3: CASSAQLGGNEQFF

D: -
V: TRBV18
size: -
J: TRBJ2-5
DNA: TGTGCCAGCTCACTACACCTTCAAGAGACCCAGTACTTC
CDR3: CASSLHLQETQYF

D: -
V: TRBV7-9
size: many
J: TRBJ1-1
DNA: TGTGCCAGCAGCTTAACTACTGAAGCTTTCTTT
CDR3: CASSLTTEAFF

D: -
V: TRBV4-1
size: few
J: TRBJ2-3
DNA: TGCGCCAGCAGCCAAGATAGGACGAACACAGATACGCAGTATTTT
CDR3: CASSQDRTNTDTQYF

D: -
V: TRBV5-1
size: -
J: TRBJ2-1
DNA: TGCGCCAGCAGCTCTTATTCTAGCAGGAATGAGCAGTTCTTC
CDR3: CASSSYSSRNEQFF

D: TRBD1
V: TRBV5-4
size: -
J: TRBJ2-3
DNA: TGTGCCAGCAGCTCAGGACAGGGGGCTGCAGATACGCAGTATTTT
CDR3: CASSSGQGAADTQYF

D: -
V: TRBV10-1
size: once
J: TRBJ2-2
DNA: TGCGCCAGCAGCAGCCGTCCGGGGACTAACACCGGGGAGCTGTTTTTT
CDR3: CASSSRPGTNTGELFF

D: TRBD1
V: TRBV7-2
size: many
J: TRBJ1-4
DNA: TGTGCCAGCAGCTTTGGACAGGGGGAGAGTGAAAAACTGTTTTTT
CDR3: CASSFGQGESEKLFF

D: TRBD2
V: TRBV20-1
size: many
J: TRBJ2-7
DNA: TGCAGTGCTCAATCTAGGACTAGCGGGAACTACGAGCAGTACTTC
CDR3: CSAQSRTSGNYEQYF

D: TRBD2
V: TRBV6-1
size: many
J: TRBJ2-2
DNA: TGTGCCAGCAGTGAAAGGCTTGCGGGAGAAACCGGGGAGCTGTTTTTT
CDR3: CASSERLAGETGELFF

D: -
V: TRBV10-1
size: once
J: TRBJ2-7
DNA: TGCGCCAGCAGTGTGAATCGGGGAGGCGAGCAGTACTTC
CDR3: CASSVNRGGEQYF

D: -
V: TRBV7-8
size: -
J: TRBJ2-7
DNA: TGTGCCAGCAGTTTTCGACAGCCCCAAGGAGGGCAGTACTTC
CDR3: CASSFRQPQGGQYF

D: -
V: TRBV7-9
size: few
J: TRBJ2-2
DNA: TGTGCCAGCAGCTTAGGTTTGGGTACCGGGGAGCTGTTTTTT
CDR3: CASSLGLGTGELFF

D: TRBD2
V: TRBV18
size: -
J: TRBJ2-1
DNA: TGTGCCAGCTCACCTCTAGCGGAGAATGAGCAGTTCTTC
CDR3: CASSPLAENEQFF

D: TRBD2
V: TRBV29-1
size: few
J: TRBJ2-3
DNA: TGCAGCGTTGTAGGACTAGTAGGGACTACGCAGTATTTT
CDR3: CSVVGLVGTTQYF

D: -
V: TRBV5-1
size: few
J: TRBJ2-1
DNA: TGCGCCAGCAGCAGCACTAGTCTCAATGAGCAGTTCTTC
CDR3: CASSSTSLNEQFF

D: -
V: TRBV2
size: -
J: TRBJ2-3
DNA: TGTGCCAGCAGGAATACCGGGTCCTACACAGATACGCAGTATTTT
CDR3: CASRNTGSYTDTQYF

D: -
V: TRBV12-3/TRBV12-4
size: many
J: TRBJ1-5
DNA: TGTGCCAGCAGTCTCGACGGGGGAGGCAATCAGCCCCAGCATTTT
CDR3: CASSLDGGGNQPQHF